This TCR beta chain was identified during a study of cytomegalovirus exposure and HLA in healthy donors. The overall study: Early release data held 75 million to 100 million unique TCRs from HLA-typed donors. Points from the study as a whole: Donors belonging to an Asian-associated ancestry cluster reportedly showed fewer N-insertions in productive TCRs than the approximately 690-donor mean, according to what a later analysis found. Later work associated fewer than 20,000 TCR beta sequences with HLA alleles at 0.05 false discovery rate. Productive status was seen about 90% or about 30% of the time for most TCR beta V segments in an earlier analysis.

Primers included in the PCR were 60 Vbeta and 13 Jbeta primers. The method was immunoSEQ multiplex PCR; TCRdb's version includes in-frame clones alone and lacks a portion of them. The sample lists some 150,000 clones, around 86% occurring once. CDR3 length equals 15 residues. From germline, CDR1 is SEHNR and CDR2 FQNEAQ (reference sequence). The ends lost 6 bases at V and 7 bases at J; junction bases unmatched: 8. On this clone itself: What it binds is not known.

The material sequenced was PBMCs. This sequence originates from a woman aged 50 to 60 in good health and CMV-seropositive. The chain uses TRBV7-9 and TRBJ2-3, with TRBD2 identical over 12 bases. In DNA, the CDR3 is TGTGCCAGCAGTAAGACTAGCGGGAGTCTTAATACGCAGTATTTT. It yields the protein CASSKTSGSLNTQYF.